The 9 T cell receptor beta chains below come from one sample, sequenced in a study of T cell responses to AZD1222 COVID-19 vaccine. Clones were sequenced by immunoSEQ multiplex PCR, and TCRdb holds only the in-frame ones, with some missing. The profile covers 85,000 or so clones, with 86% appearing a single time and 5.6% taken by the ten largest. The source material was peripheral blood, sampled 28 days after the second AZD1222 dose. The receptors originated from an adult who received the AZD1222 COVID-19 vaccine.

The chain recombines TRBV10-1 with TRBJ2-3; 7 bases map to TRBD1. Germline V lookup: CDR1 WNHNN, CDR2 SYGVQD (reference sequence). The J segment lost 2 bases and the V segment lost 4 bases, leaving 9 bases of the junction unmatched. The length of the CDR3 is 16 residues. This CDR3 reads CASSVGQAPLTDTQYF. CDR3 DNA: TGCGCCAGCAGTGTCGGACAGGCCCCCCTCACAGATACGCAGTATTTT.

V gene TRBV28 combines with J gene TRBJ2-5, with D tentatively TRBD2 (6 bases). The CDR3 spans 12 residues. V was shortened by 6 bases and J by 10 bases, with 15 bases between the two germline ends. CDR1 is MDHEN, CDR2 SYDVKM, per germline. In nucleotides, the CDR3 is TGTGCCAGCAGCTCCGGCTACGGGGGCCAGTACTTC. Its translation is CASSSGYGGQYF.

This chain connects TRBV28 to TRBJ1-2, with unresolved D. V gave up 4 bases and J gave up 3 bases, with 9 bases separating them. The V gene's germline CDR1 is MDHEN and CDR2 SYDVKM. CDR3 length: 13 amino acids. The CDR3 DNA reads TGTGCCAGCAGTTCCCCAGGTTACTATGGCTACACCTTC. Translating it yields CASSSPGYYGYTF.

V is TRBV18 and J is TRBJ2-2; 9 bases align to TRBD1. Germline V gene lookup returns CDR1 KGHSH and CDR2 LQKENI. Trimming took 3 bases from V and 6 from J; bases not matched to a gene: 11. CDR3 size: 17 residues. The CDR3 DNA follows: TGTGCCAGCTCACCCTCCTTAACAGGGGGCGGTTCCGGGGAGCTGTTTTTT. Its translation: CASSPSLTGGGSGELFF.

The rearrangement links TRBV6-2 or TRBV6-3 to TRBJ2-5; 9 bases map to TRBD1. V was pared by 2 bases and J by 4 bases, with 8 bases of the junction left unmatched. The CDR3 extends over 16 amino acids. CDR1 and CDR2 (germline): MNHEY, SVGEGT. The CDR3 sequence is CASSYHGTGKGETQYF. CDR3 nucleotide sequence: TGTGCCAGCAGTTACCACGGGACAGGGAAGGGAGAGACCCAGTACTTC.

The chain recombines TRBV18 with TRBJ1-1; D is unclear. The CDR3 has 13 amino acids. The germline V gene has CDR1 KGHSH and CDR2 LQKENI. The germline V and J ends were trimmed by 2 bases and 3 bases, with 7 bases remaining between them. The CDR3 nucleotides read TGTGCCAGCTCACCAGGCGAAGACACTGAAGCTTTCTTT. This encodes CASSPGEDTEAFF.

This clone was seen a single time. This chain connects TRBV5-4 to TRBJ2-7, with D unclear. CDR3 size: 16 residues. V lost 4 bases to trimming and J lost 2 bases, with 19 bases between them. From germline, CDR1 is SGHNT and CDR2 YYREEE (reference sequence). The chain's CDR3 is CASSKGAAQATYEQYF. The CDR3 DNA reads as TGTGCCAGCAGCAAAGGTGCTGCTCAGGCGACCTACGAGCAGTACTTC. The full variable domain, rest sourced from reference TRBV5-4 and TRBJ2-7, is ETGVTQSPTHLIKTRGQQVTLRCSSQSGHNTVSWYQQALGQGPQFIFQYYREEENGRGNFPPRFSGLQFPNYSSELNVNALELDDSALYLCASSKGAAQATYEQYFGPGTRLTVT.

J is TRBJ1-6 and V is TRBV9; D unclear. CDR1 is SGDLS and CDR2 is YYNGEE in the germline V gene. Trimming left V 4 bases short and J 8 bases short, with 10 bases between. CDR3 size: 13 residues. The CDR3 DNA reads TGTGCCAGCAGCTCCCGTCGGGATTCACCCCTCCACTTT. It specifies CASSSRRDSPLHF.

The gene calls are TRBV3-1 (or the pseudogene TRBV3-2) and TRBJ2-7; 8 nucleotides match TRBD2. From germline, CDR1 is LGHDT and CDR2 YNNKEL (reference sequence). V was pared by 4 bases and J by 7 bases, with 12 bases of the junction left unmatched. The CDR3 is 15 amino acids. CDR3 coding DNA: TGTGCCAGCAGCCTCCTGACTAGCGCTGCGAGGGAGCAGTACTTC. Translating gives CASSLLTSAAREQYF.